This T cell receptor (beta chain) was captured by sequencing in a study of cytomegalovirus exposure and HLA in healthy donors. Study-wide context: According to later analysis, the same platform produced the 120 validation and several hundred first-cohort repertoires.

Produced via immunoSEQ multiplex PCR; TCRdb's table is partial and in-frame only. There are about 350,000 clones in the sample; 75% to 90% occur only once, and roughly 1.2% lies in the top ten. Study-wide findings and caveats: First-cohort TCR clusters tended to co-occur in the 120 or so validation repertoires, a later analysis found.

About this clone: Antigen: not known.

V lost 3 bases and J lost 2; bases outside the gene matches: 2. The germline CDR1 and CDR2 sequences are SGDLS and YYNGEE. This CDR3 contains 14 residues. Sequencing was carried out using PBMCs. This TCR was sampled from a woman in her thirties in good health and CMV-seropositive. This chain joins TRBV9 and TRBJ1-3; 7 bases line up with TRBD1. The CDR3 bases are TGTGCCAGCAGCGGTGGACAGGCTGGAAACACCATATATTTT. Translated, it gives CASSGGQAGNTIYF.